Listed below are T cell receptor beta chains from one sample, sequenced in a study of T cells in pancreatic ductal adenocarcinoma. Data came from immunoSEQ multiplex PCR; TCRdb stores just in-frame clones and leaves some out. The table records roughly 100,000 clones, nearly 95% of them present only once. The sample was PBMCs. These receptors came from a human donor with pancreatic ductal adenocarcinoma. The CDR3 runs from the conserved cysteine through the conserved F or W. The order of the fields is CDR3 protein, D gene, J gene, V gene. A D gene is named only where the DNA matches it firmly.

CDR3 protein: CASSLGRVITEAFF
D gene: -
J gene: TRBJ1-1
V gene: TRBV5-5

CDR3 protein: CASTSLRDTEAFF
D gene: -
J gene: TRBJ1-1
V gene: TRBV6-1

CDR3 protein: CASSLGGDRGAQQYF
D gene: TRBD1
J gene: TRBJ2-7
V gene: TRBV5-4

CDR3 protein: CASSYSGVWDNEQFF
D gene: -
J gene: TRBJ2-1
V gene: TRBV6-5

CDR3 protein: CAWSVPGRLIMNTEAFF
D gene: -
J gene: TRBJ1-1
V gene: TRBV30

CDR3 protein: CASSQDLTSGETGELFF
D gene: TRBD2
J gene: TRBJ2-2
V gene: TRBV4-1

CDR3 protein: CAWSPRGSGTKSYEQYF
D gene: TRBD2
J gene: TRBJ2-7
V gene: TRBV30

CDR3 protein: CASSTTAGANVLTF
D gene: -
J gene: TRBJ2-6
V gene: TRBV19

CDR3 protein: CASSWTGKGNEQFF
D gene: TRBD1
J gene: TRBJ2-1
V gene: TRBV9

CDR3 protein: CASSVTGTDTQYF
D gene: -
J gene: TRBJ2-3
V gene: TRBV9

CDR3 protein: CASSPGGDQPQHF
D gene: -
J gene: TRBJ1-5
V gene: TRBV18

CDR3 protein: CASSVGTSGNKQFF
D gene: TRBD2
J gene: TRBJ2-1
V gene: TRBV9

CDR3 protein: CASSLKWWVQGLHDEQYF
D gene: -
J gene: TRBJ2-7
V gene: TRBV7-8

CDR3 protein: CASSQGGEQFF
D gene: -
J gene: TRBJ2-1
V gene: TRBV6-6

CDR3 protein: CASSLAGSWEQFF
D gene: -
J gene: TRBJ2-1
V gene: TRBV5-1

CDR3 protein: CAWSVVAGGDTQYF
D gene: -
J gene: TRBJ2-3
V gene: TRBV30

CDR3 protein: CASSSLALSAGLGDTQYF
D gene: -
J gene: TRBJ2-3
V gene: TRBV27

CDR3 protein: CASSPRLAERPPGELFF
D gene: TRBD2
J gene: TRBJ2-2
V gene: TRBV6-7

CDR3 protein: CASSQPTGQGAYEQYF
D gene: TRBD1
J gene: TRBJ2-7
V gene: TRBV4-2

CDR3 protein: CASVGPLEQYF
D gene: -
J gene: TRBJ2-7
V gene: TRBV12-5

CDR3 protein: CASSLTPSGQGETQYF
D gene: TRBD2
J gene: TRBJ2-5
V gene: TRBV7-6

CDR3 protein: CASSGTGDEQYF
D gene: TRBD1
J gene: TRBJ2-7
V gene: TRBV28

CDR3 protein: CASSHLYRGTYEQYF
D gene: TRBD1
J gene: TRBJ2-7
V gene: TRBV11-3

CDR3 protein: CASSGTGSQETQYF
D gene: TRBD1
J gene: TRBJ2-5
V gene: TRBV25-1

CDR3 protein: CASSSAGYLFYNEQFF
D gene: -
J gene: TRBJ2-1
V gene: TRBV5-8

CDR3 protein: CASSPGAEEKLFF
D gene: -
J gene: TRBJ1-4
V gene: TRBV18

CDR3 protein: CASSLDRGELFF
D gene: -
J gene: TRBJ2-2
V gene: TRBV5-1

CDR3 protein: CASRRDRAFSETQYF
D gene: TRBD1
J gene: TRBJ2-5
V gene: TRBV19

CDR3 protein: CASRRLGGGSGEQYF
D gene: -
J gene: TRBJ2-7
V gene: TRBV28

CDR3 protein: CASTPGQGLSYTF
D gene: TRBD1
J gene: TRBJ1-2
V gene: TRBV6-6

CDR3 protein: CASSQDPGGRTNTGELFF
D gene: TRBD2
J gene: TRBJ2-2
V gene: TRBV4-3

CDR3 protein: CASRPGFGGRAYEQYF
D gene: TRBD2
J gene: TRBJ2-7
V gene: TRBV28

CDR3 protein: CASSQHTGTGYEQYF
D gene: TRBD1
J gene: TRBJ2-7
V gene: TRBV4-3

CDR3 protein: CASSLAHTNNEQFF
D gene: -
J gene: TRBJ2-1
V gene: TRBV7-2

CDR3 protein: CASESGMYTGELFF
D gene: TRBD2
J gene: TRBJ2-2
V gene: TRBV19

CDR3 protein: CASSRDRALSYEQYF
D gene: TRBD1
J gene: TRBJ2-7
V gene: TRBV2

CDR3 protein: CASSLGPSGGELFF
D gene: -
J gene: TRBJ2-2
V gene: TRBV5-1

CDR3 protein: CASSRSNEQFF
D gene: -
J gene: TRBJ2-1
V gene: TRBV4-1

CDR3 protein: CASSEDRAGGELFF
D gene: TRBD1
J gene: TRBJ2-2
V gene: TRBV19

CDR3 protein: CASSLEFSSFNEQFF
D gene: -
J gene: TRBJ2-1
V gene: TRBV11-2

CDR3 protein: CASSALGAEQFF
D gene: -
J gene: TRBJ2-1
V gene: TRBV9

CDR3 protein: CAIKGTEETQYF
D gene: TRBD1
J gene: TRBJ2-5
V gene: TRBV10-3

CDR3 protein: CASMAGTDTQYF
D gene: -
J gene: TRBJ2-3
V gene: TRBV2

CDR3 protein: CASSQLAVNTGELFF
D gene: TRBD2
J gene: TRBJ2-2
V gene: TRBV4-1

CDR3 protein: CASSQGKGGGGGYTF
D gene: -
J gene: TRBJ1-2
V gene: TRBV4-1

CDR3 protein: CASSLEGGVDEQFF
D gene: TRBD2
J gene: TRBJ2-1
V gene: TRBV5-1

CDR3 protein: CASSDTIAGGVNEQFF
D gene: TRBD2
J gene: TRBJ2-1
V gene: TRBV6-4

CDR3 protein: CSASRDSNYNEQFF
D gene: -
J gene: TRBJ2-1
V gene: TRBV29-1

CDR3 protein: CASSERGSAYNEQFF
D gene: TRBD2
J gene: TRBJ2-1
V gene: TRBV10-2

CDR3 protein: CSVDREGLTDTQYF
D gene: TRBD2
J gene: TRBJ2-3
V gene: TRBV29-1

CDR3 protein: CASSLSGANVLTF
D gene: -
J gene: TRBJ2-6
V gene: TRBV6-1

CDR3 protein: CASSFGRGGTGELFF
D gene: -
J gene: TRBJ2-2
V gene: TRBV27

CDR3 protein: CASSQEFHRYQPQHF
D gene: -
J gene: TRBJ1-5
V gene: TRBV23-1

CDR3 protein: CAGALSLAGNQETQYF
D gene: TRBD2
J gene: TRBJ2-5
V gene: TRBV30

CDR3 protein: CASSPGTSYNEQFF
D gene: -
J gene: TRBJ2-1
V gene: TRBV11-2

CDR3 protein: CASSKTGYQETQYF
D gene: -
J gene: TRBJ2-5
V gene: TRBV18

CDR3 protein: CASSLGQEYEQYF
D gene: TRBD1
J gene: TRBJ2-7
V gene: TRBV5-4

CDR3 protein: CAWSVDSGLFDTQYF
D gene: -
J gene: TRBJ2-3
V gene: TRBV30

CDR3 protein: CSVEREGYEQYF
D gene: TRBD2
J gene: TRBJ2-7
V gene: TRBV29-1

CDR3 protein: CASSLVGGLTSTDTQYF
D gene: -
J gene: TRBJ2-3
V gene: TRBV7-3